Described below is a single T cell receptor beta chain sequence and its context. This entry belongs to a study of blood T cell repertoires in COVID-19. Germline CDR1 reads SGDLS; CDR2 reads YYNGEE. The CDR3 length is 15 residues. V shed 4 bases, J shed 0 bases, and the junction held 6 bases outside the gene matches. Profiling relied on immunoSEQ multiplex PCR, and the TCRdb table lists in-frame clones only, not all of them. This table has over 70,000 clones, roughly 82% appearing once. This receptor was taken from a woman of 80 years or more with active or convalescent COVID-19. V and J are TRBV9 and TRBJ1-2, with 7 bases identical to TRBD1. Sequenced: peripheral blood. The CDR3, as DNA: TGTGCCAGCAGCCAAAGACAGGGAACTAACTATGGCTACACCTTC. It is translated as CASSQRQGTNYGYTF.